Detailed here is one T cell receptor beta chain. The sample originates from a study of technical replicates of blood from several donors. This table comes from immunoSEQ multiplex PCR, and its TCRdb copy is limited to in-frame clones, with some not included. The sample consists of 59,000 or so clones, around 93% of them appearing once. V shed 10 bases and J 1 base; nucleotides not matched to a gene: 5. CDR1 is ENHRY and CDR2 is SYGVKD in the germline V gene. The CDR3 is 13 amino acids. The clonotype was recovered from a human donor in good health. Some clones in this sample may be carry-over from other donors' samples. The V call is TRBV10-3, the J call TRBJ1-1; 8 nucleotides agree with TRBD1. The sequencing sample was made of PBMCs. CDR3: CASTGTGNTEAFF. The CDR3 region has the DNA TGTGCCAGCACCGGGACAGGGAACACTGAAGCTTTCTTT.